This is a list of T cell receptor beta chains from one sample in a study of patients and donors after allogeneic stem cell transplantation. TCRdb redid the calling of the RT-PCR reads with MiXCR, one entry per CDR3 protein. The repertoire holds about 960,000 distinct CDR3 sequences, more than 15% seen once, with 5.5% to 6.5% in the top ten. The sample taken for sequencing was blood, either unsorted or a sorted T cell fraction (not recorded which). Receptors were obtained from a human donor who was either an allogeneic HSCT recipient or a stem cell or donor lymphocyte infusion donor (not recorded which). It is not recorded whose cells these are; they may come from a transplant donor. The CDR3 runs from the conserved cysteine through the conserved F or W. D genes are given only for firm matches. Not every row has a clone size; where given, it reads once, few, many or a size class.

d_gene	v_gene	j_gene	abundance	CDR3nt	CDR3aa
NA	TRBV15	TRBJ2-7	few	TGTGCCACCAGCAGAGATAGGGGGGCGCCCCTCGAGCAGTACTTC	CATSRDRGAPLEQYF
TRBD1	TRBV3-1	TRBJ1-5	few	TGTGCCAGCAGCCTTTCGGGACAGGGAGTTCAGCCCCAGCATTTT	CASSLSGQGVQPQHF
NA	TRBV29-1	TRBJ2-5	few	TGCAGCGTTAGCCAGACGGGAAGGGCTGCGCAAGAGACCCAGTACTTC	CSVSQTGRAAQETQYF
TRBD2	TRBV11-2	TRBJ2-7	NA	TGTGCCAGCAGCCCCCTCCGGGACTACGGCGAGCAGTACTTC	CASSPLRDYGEQYF
NA	TRBV5-6	TRBJ2-3	many	TGTGCCACGGTTGGGGCCGGAGATACGCAGTATTTT	CATVGAGDTQYF
TRBD2	TRBV30	TRBJ2-1	NA	TGTGCCTGGAGTTCCAGCGGGAGAGGTCCCTACAATGAGCAGTTCTTC	CAWSSSGRGPYNEQFF
TRBD1	TRBV5-1	TRBJ1-2	few	TGCGCCAGCAGCGATGGACAGGGACGACCCCGAGCCTATGGCTACACCTTC	CASSDGQGRPRAYGYTF
TRBD2	TRBV30	TRBJ2-2	NA	TGTGCCTGGAGTACTACGGGACTAGGGAACACCGGGGAGCTGTTTTTT	CAWSTTGLGNTGELFF
TRBD1	TRBV7-9	TRBJ2-3	few	TGTGCCAGCAGCTACGGACAGGGTAGGACAGATACGCAGTATTTT	CASSYGQGRTDTQYF
NA	TRBV12-3/TRBV12-4	TRBJ1-1	few	TGTGCCTTAGGGTCGGGGACTGAAGCTTTCTTT	CALGSGTEAFF
NA	TRBV18	TRBJ1-4	NA	TGTGCCAGCTCACCACTCATCCGGGGGCGGACAACTAATGAAAAACTGTTTTTT	CASSPLIRGRTTNEKLFF
NA	TRBV7-7	TRBJ2-7	NA	TGTGCCAGCAGCTTGGGTCTCACCTCCAATCCCTACGAGCAGTACTTC	CASSLGLTSNPYEQYF
TRBD1	TRBV2	TRBJ1-1	few	TGTGCCAGCACCGGGACAGGGGGCGCGGGCACTGAAGCTTTCTTT	CASTGTGGAGTEAFF
TRBD1	TRBV7-6	TRBJ1-2	NA	TGTGCCAGCAGCGAGCGGACAGGGTCTAACTATGGCTACACCTTC	CASSERTGSNYGYTF
NA	TRBV7-8	TRBJ1-5	NA	TGTGCCAGCAGCTCCCGACGGGGAGGAGATGGCAATCAGCCCCAGCATTTT	CASSSRRGGDGNQPQHF
NA	TRBV12-3/TRBV12-4	TRBJ2-5	few	TGTGCCAGCAGTTTAGGGGGTCAGACCCAGTACTTC	CASSLGGQTQYF
TRBD1	TRBV7-8	TRBJ1-1	once	TGTGCCAGCAGCTCTGGACAGGGAGGGACATCTGAAGCTTTCTTT	CASSSGQGGTSEAFF
NA	TRBV19	TRBJ2-1	NA	TGTGCCAGTAGTATTCACAGCATACAGTTCTTC	CASSIHSIQFF
TRBD1	TRBV20-1	TRBJ2-5	few	TGCAGTGCTCGGGACAGGTCTGGGTTAGAGACCCAGTACTTC	CSARDRSGLETQYF
NA	TRBV9	TRBJ2-3	NA	TGTGCCAGCAGCGTAGTCCCTAGAAGCACAGATACGCAGTATTTT	CASSVVPRSTDTQYF
NA	TRBV20-1	TRBJ1-5	NA	TGCAGTGCTAGAGATCCGAGCAATCAGCCCCAGCATTTT	CSARDPSNQPQHF
NA	TRBV11-3	TRBJ2-1	NA	TGTGCCAGCGCGGCCGGAACGGAATACAATGAGCAGTTCTTC	CASAAGTEYNEQFF
TRBD2	TRBV5-1	TRBJ2-1	few	TGCGCCAGCAGCAACGCGGGACTAGCGGGCCAGAGCTCCTACAATGAGCAGTTCTTC	CASSNAGLAGQSSYNEQFF
TRBD1	TRBV12-3/TRBV12-4	TRBJ1-3	NA	TGTGCCAGCAGTCGGGAGACAGGGGTCCCTTCTGGAAACACCATATATTTT	CASSRETGVPSGNTIYF
NA	TRBV7-8	TRBJ2-7	few	TGTGCCAGCAGCTTAGCTGCTTTCGGAGTATCCGGGTACGAGCAGTACTTC	CASSLAAFGVSGYEQYF
NA	TRBV24-1	TRBJ2-5	few	TGTGCCACCAGTGATTCGCAACTAGCCCAAGAGACCCAGTACTTC	CATSDSQLAQETQYF
NA	TRBV5-6	TRBJ1-2	once	TGTGCCAGCAGCTTGCAAAAGACACCCTATGACTACACCTTC	CASSLQKTPYDYTF
NA	TRBV12-3/TRBV12-4	TRBJ2-7	few	TGTGCCAGCAGTTCCCCCCGCAGGGACCACGAGCAGTACTTC	CASSSPRRDHEQYF
NA	TRBV12-3/TRBV12-4	TRBJ2-1	many	TGTGCCAGCAGTTTAAGGGTAGAGGAGCAGTTCTTC	CASSLRVEEQFF
TRBD1	TRBV18	TRBJ2-7	NA	TGTGCCAGCTCACCAATGGACAGGGGACACGAGCAGTACTTC	CASSPMDRGHEQYF
TRBD1	TRBV2	TRBJ1-1	few	TGTGCCAGCAGGGGGACAGGGGGCCTCACTGAAGCTTTCTTT	CASRGTGGLTEAFF
NA	TRBV12-3/TRBV12-4	TRBJ2-7	few	TGTGCCAGCAGGGACTCGGCCACCTACGAGCAGTACTTC	CASRDSATYEQYF
NA	TRBV15	TRBJ2-7	few	TGTGCCACCAGCAGAGATCGGGTTTACGAGCAGTACTTC	CATSRDRVYEQYF
NA	TRBV9	TRBJ2-7	NA	TGTGCCAGCAGCGTAGGGGCACAGGCCTACGAGCAGTACTTC	CASSVGAQAYEQYF
TRBD2	TRBV15	TRBJ2-3	NA	TGTGCCACCAGCACTCCCGGGACTAGCGACGATACGCAGTATTTT	CATSTPGTSDDTQYF
NA	TRBV6-2/TRBV6-3	TRBJ1-1	NA	TGTGCCAGCTATCGCCGCAAAGACAGAGATTTATTGAACACTGAAGCTTTCTTT	CASYRRKDRDLLNTEAFF
NA	TRBV25-1	TRBJ2-5	many	TGTGCCAGCAGTGATCGAGGGTTGGGGGAGACCCAGTACTTC	CASSDRGLGETQYF
NA	TRBV10-3	TRBJ1-2	many	TGTGCCATCAGCCCCTCGGGAGGCTATGGCTACACCTTC	CAISPSGGYGYTF
TRBD1	TRBV20-1	TRBJ1-2	NA	TGCAGTGCTAGACGAGAGACAGGGTCTATGTATGGCTACACCTTC	CSARRETGSMYGYTF
NA	TRBV12-3/TRBV12-4	TRBJ2-6	NA	TGTGCCAGCAGTTCCGGGGTAAGTGGGGCCAACGTCCTGACTTTC	CASSSGVSGANVLTF
NA	TRBV20-1	TRBJ1-1	NA	TGCAGTGCTCAATCCCGACAGACTGGGTTGACTGAAGCTTTCTTT	CSAQSRQTGLTEAFF
NA	TRBV7-3	TRBJ2-2	few	TGTGCCAGCAGCCGGCGGGGGACAGGTTCGACCGGGGAGCTGTTTTTT	CASSRRGTGSTGELFF
TRBD1	TRBV5-1	TRBJ2-2	few	TGCGCCAGCAGTCTCCCGGACAGGGCAAACACCGGGGAGCTGTTTTTT	CASSLPDRANTGELFF
NA	TRBV24-1	TRBJ2-1	NA	TGTGCCACCAGTGATTTTCAGTACAATGAGCAGTTCTTC	CATSDFQYNEQFF
NA	TRBV7-3	TRBJ2-3	NA	TGTGCCAGCGGAGGACACGGCGATACGCAGTATTTT	CASGGHGDTQYF
TRBD2	TRBV7-9	TRBJ2-7	NA	TGTGCCAGCAGCGCGACGGGACTAGTGGACGAGCAGTACTTC	CASSATGLVDEQYF
TRBD2	TRBV5-1	TRBJ2-3	NA	TGCGCCAGCAGCTTGGAACTAGCGGGGGCCCTCATCACAGATACGCAGTATTTT	CASSLELAGALITDTQYF
NA	TRBV20-1	TRBJ1-5	NA	TGCAGTGCAATTAACAGGGTTGGGCAGCCCCAGCATTTT	CSAINRVGQPQHF
TRBD2	TRBV27	TRBJ2-1	many	TGTGCCAGCAGTCTGGGAGGGGTCTACAATGAGCAGTTCTTC	CASSLGGVYNEQFF
NA	TRBV2	TRBJ2-1	NA	TGTGCCAGCGATAGGGGAAGGGAGCAGTTCTTC	CASDRGREQFF
NA	TRBV5-6	TRBJ1-2	many	TGTGCCAGCAGCACAAGACCTAACTATGGCTACACCTTC	CASSTRPNYGYTF
NA	TRBV7-9	TRBJ2-3	few	TGTGCCAGCAGCTTTTGGGCGGGGCCAGATACGCAGTATTTT	CASSFWAGPDTQYF